The 21 T cell receptor beta chains presented below share a single source sample, sequenced in a study of Graves' ophthalmopathy and Graves' hyperthyroidism. Amplification targeted the TCR beta CDR3 regions, with RNA transcripts as the source material. HTBI-primed RT-PCR formed the first round, and a multiplex PCR formed the second. One entry per CDR3 protein results from TCRdb running MiXCR on the multiplex PCR reads. The table shows 200,000 to 250,000 distinct CDR3 sequences, with approximately 42% occurring only once. Sequencing was performed on peripheral blood. All receptors come from an adult man with Graves' ophthalmopathy.

This clonotype was detected many times. The V gene is TRBV29-1, the J gene TRBJ2-7; 9 bases are a match to TRBD1. The CDR3 has 13 amino acids. The germline gives CDR1 SQVTM, CDR2 ANQGSEA. With V trimmed by 7 bases and J by 3 bases, 7 bases remained unmatched. DNA of the CDR3: TGCAGCGCCACGGGACAGGGCGTCTACGAGCAGTACTTC. Its protein is CSATGQGVYEQYF.

This clonotype was detected only a few times. The chain is built from TRBV7-2 and TRBJ1-6; D not certain. The CDR3 totals 12 residues. Germline lookup yields CDR1 SGHTA and CDR2 FQGNSA. The ends were cut back, 4 bases at V and 14 bases at J, with 12 bases in the middle. The CDR3 loop is CASSSPTGALHF. CDR3 DNA: TGTGCCAGCAGCTCTCCGACCGGGGCCCTCCACTTT. The variable domain in full, completed from reference TRBV7-2 and TRBJ1-6, reads GAGVSQSPSNKVTEKGKDVELRCDPISGHTALYWYRQSLGQGLEFLIYFQGNSAPDKSGLPSDRFSAERTGGSVSTLTIQRTQQEDSAVYLCASSSPTGALHFGNGTRLTVT.

This clonotype appeared a few times. The chain joins TRBV29-1 to TRBJ2-2, with 10 positions matching TRBD1. The J segment lost 4 bases and the V segment lost 6 bases, leaving 11 bases of the junction unmatched. The CDR3 totals 16 residues. Germline CDR1 SQVTM, CDR2 ANQGSEA. The CDR3 sequence is CSVETGGGSFTGELFF. CDR3 in DNA: TGCAGCGTGGAGACAGGGGGCGGAAGTTTCACCGGGGAGCTGTTTTTT.

This clonotype has just a few counts. The CDR3 coding sequence is TGTGCCAGCAGTCTCGCGACAGGGGAATACGAGCAGTACTTC. This codes for CASSLATGEYEQYF. The rearrangement uses TRBV5-6 and TRBJ2-7; 8 bases map to TRBD1. The CDR3 has 14 residues. CDR1 and CDR2 (germline): SGHDT, YYEEEE. Germline trimming cut 5 bases from V and 4 bases from J; bases unmatched to any gene: 8. Supplemented by reference TRBV5-6 and TRBJ2-7, the full variable domain reads DAGVTQSPTHLIKTRGQQVTLRCSPKSGHDTVSWYQQALGQGPQFIFQYYEEEERQRGNFPDRFSGHQFPNYSSELNVNALLLGDSALYLCASSLATGEYEQYFGPGTRLTVT.

This clonotype was counted many times. J is TRBJ2-7 and V is TRBV29-1; the match to TRBD1 covers 7 bases. CDR1 SQVTM and CDR2 ANQGSEA come from the germline V gene. The CDR3 runs 13 residues. J lost 3 bases, V lost 7 bases, and 9 bases had no gene match. The CDR3, as DNA: TGCAGCGGGGGATACCGACAGGGCTACGAGCAGTACTTC. Amino acid sequence: CSGGYRQGYEQYF.

This clonotype was picked up a small number of times. J is TRBJ1-5 and V is TRBV12-5; 8 bases align to TRBD1. J lost 6 bases, V lost 7 bases, and 5 bases had no gene match. CDR1 is LGHNT, CDR2 FRNRAP, per germline. The length of the CDR3 is 13 residues. The CDR3 coding sequence is TGTGCTAGTGACCCCGGACAGGGTCAGCCCCAGCATTTT. Translated: CASDPGQGQPQHF.

This clonotype was observed a handful of times. The genes are TRBV24-1 and TRBJ2-7, with 12 nucleotides matching TRBD2. The CDR3 sequence is 16 residues long. V lost 3 bases, J lost 2 bases, and 4 bases stayed unmatched. From germline, CDR1 is KGHDR and CDR2 SFDVKD. DNA of the CDR3: TGTGCCACCAGTGATGCGACTAGCGGGAGAACCTACGAGCAGTACTTC. Its translation: CATSDATSGRTYEQYF.

Details on this clonotype: A much larger clonotype is one base distant, so this may be a read error. The chain carries TRBV10-3 and TRBJ1-1, with no clear D. The V gene lost 4 bases and the J gene lost 1 base, with 7 bases spanning the gap. CDR3 length equals 13 residues. Germline V gene sequence: CDR1 ENHRY, CDR2 SYGVKD. CDR3: CAISGRENTEAFF. CDR3 nucleotide sequence: TGTGCCATCAGTGGTAGAGAGAACACTGAAGCTTTCTTT.

The V gene is TRBV10-3, the J gene TRBJ1-1, with 7 bases fitting TRBD1. CDR3 length: 13 amino acids. V gave up 10 bases and J gave up 5 bases; unmatched junction bases: 10. Germline values: CDR1 ENHRY, CDR2 SYGVKD. The CDR3 is CASRRTGRTEAFF. DNA for the CDR3: TGTGCCAGCAGACGGACAGGAAGGACTGAAGCTTTCTTT.

The chain has TRBV7-9 and TRBJ1-3; TRBD1 agrees at 7 bases. The CDR3 is made up of 13 amino acids. CDR1 and CDR2 from the germline V gene are SEHNR and FQNEAQ (reference sequence). The junction had 0 bases not matched to a gene; V was cut back by 5 bases and J by 2 bases. The CDR3 here is CASSQGAGNTIYF. In nucleotides, the CDR3 is TGTGCCAGCAGCCAGGGGGCTGGAAACACCATATATTTT.

This chain uses TRBV6-6 with TRBJ1-2; 12 bases are a match to TRBD1. The CDR3 contains 13 residues. CDR1 and CDR2 (germline): MNHNY, SVGAGI (reference sequence). V lost 5 bases to trimming and J lost 9 bases; unmatched junction nucleotides: 4. CDR3 DNA sequence: TGTGCCAGCAGTGATGGGACAGGGGGCAGCTACACCTTC. Residues: CASSDGTGGSYTF.

V and J are TRBV6-5 and TRBJ1-5; no definite D call. Trimming took off 0 bases at V and 0 bases at J, with 21 bases between the two ends. The CDR3 length is 20 residues. Looked up from germline, CDR1 is MNHEY and CDR2 is SVGAGI. CDR3 sequence: CASSYSGVQSLVYSNQPQHF. The CDR3 region has the DNA TGTGCCAGCAGTTACTCCGGGGTCCAGTCCCTCGTTTATAGCAATCAGCCCCAGCATTTT.

V usage is TRBV7-3 and J usage is TRBJ2-7; 8 bases are a match to TRBD1. The CDR3 has 14 amino acids. From germline, CDR1 is SGHTA and CDR2 FQGTGA. V was clipped by 5 bases and J by 6 bases; unmatched bases: 9. Written as DNA, the CDR3 is TGTGCCAGCAGCGCAAGGACAGGGCTGATCGAGCAGTACTTC. Translated: CASSARTGLIEQYF.

This clonotype has just a few counts. The gene calls are TRBV20-1 and TRBJ2-7; no clear D gene. Germline CDR1 is DFQATT and CDR2 is SNEGSKA (reference sequence). This CDR3 contains 12 residues. V was cut by 0 bases and J by 2 bases, with 5 bases left in between. CDR3 loop: CSAREDTYEQYF. CDR3 sequence (DNA): TGCAGTGCTAGAGAAGACACCTACGAGCAGTACTTC.

This chain connects TRBV4-1 to TRBJ1-3; D not resolved. Germline V gene data show CDR1 as MGHRA and CDR2 as YSYEKL. Trimming left V 0 bases short and J 4 bases short, with 10 bases between. This CDR3 contains 15 residues. The CDR3 DNA reads as TGCGCCAGCAGCCAAGATTACAGCCTCGGAAACACCATATATTTT. Translating it yields CASSQDYSLGNTIYF.

V is TRBV6-5 and J is TRBJ1-2, with TRBD1 matching 7 bases. The CDR3 has 15 amino acids. In germline, CDR1 is MNHEY, CDR2 SVGAGI. The V segment lost 6 bases and the J segment 0 bases; nucleotides outside the gene matches: 7. CDR3 in amino acids: CASRGGAVPNYGYTF. The CDR3 DNA reads TGTGCCAGCAGAGGGGGCGCAGTCCCTAACTATGGCTACACCTTC.

This clonotype was counted a few times. The junction departs from the called germline gene at one end, perhaps through a read error. The chain recombines TRBV10-3 with TRBJ2-7; 10 bases agree with TRBD1. CDR1 is ENHRY and CDR2 is SYGVKD in the germline V gene. The CDR3 runs 15 residues. The CDR3 DNA sequence: TGTGCCAGCAGTTCTTGGACAGGGGGTTCCTACGAGCAGTACTTC. Translated, it gives CASSSWTGGSYEQYF.

This clonotype showed up just a few times. The CDR3 region is CASSLGQYQETQYF. CDR3 coding DNA: TGCGCCAGCAGCCTCGGACAGTACCAAGAGACCCAGTACTTC. The V gene is TRBV4-1, the J gene TRBJ2-5; a possible D gene is TRBD1 (6 bases). Between the trimmed V and J ends, which lost 4 bases and 0 bases, there was a span of 9 bases. Germline lookup yields CDR1 MGHRA and CDR2 YSYEKL. The CDR3 is made up of 14 amino acids.

This clonotype was observed a handful of times. The gene calls are TRBV5-1 and TRBJ2-5; 11 positions match TRBD2. The junction had 9 bases not matched to a gene; V was cut back by 1 base and J by 1 base. The CDR3 has 18 amino acids. In germline, CDR1 is SGHRS, CDR2 YFSETQ. The CDR3 protein is CASSLTPLAGGFQETQYF. The CDR3 nucleotides are TGCGCCAGCAGCTTGACCCCGCTAGCGGGGGGATTCCAAGAGACCCAGTACTTC.

The rearrangement joins TRBV6-1 to TRBJ1-1; perhaps TRBD1 as D (5 bases). The length of the CDR3 is 12 residues. V was pared by 7 bases and J by 5 bases, with 11 bases between. Germline CDR1 and CDR2: MNHNS and SASEGT. Here the CDR3 reads CASNNGGTEAFF. As DNA, the CDR3 is TGTGCCAGCAACAACGGGGGAACTGAAGCTTTCTTT.

J is TRBJ2-7 and V is TRBV19; TRBD1 matches at 8 bases. With V trimmed by 5 bases and J by 2 bases, 8 bases remained unmatched. This CDR3 contains 15 residues. Germline-derived CDR1 and CDR2 are LNHDA and SQIVND (reference sequence). CDR3 amino acids: CASSARTGIAYEQYF. CDR3 in DNA: TGTGCCAGTAGTGCTCGGACAGGGATAGCCTACGAGCAGTACTTC. The full variable domain, in which reference TRBV19 and TRBJ2-7 provide the parts outside the CDR3, is DGGITQSPKYLFRKEGQNVTLSCEQNLNHDAMYWYRQDPGQGLRLIYYSQIVNDFQKGDIAEGYSVSREKKESFPLTVTSAQKNPTAFYLCASSARTGIAYEQYFGPGTRLTVT.